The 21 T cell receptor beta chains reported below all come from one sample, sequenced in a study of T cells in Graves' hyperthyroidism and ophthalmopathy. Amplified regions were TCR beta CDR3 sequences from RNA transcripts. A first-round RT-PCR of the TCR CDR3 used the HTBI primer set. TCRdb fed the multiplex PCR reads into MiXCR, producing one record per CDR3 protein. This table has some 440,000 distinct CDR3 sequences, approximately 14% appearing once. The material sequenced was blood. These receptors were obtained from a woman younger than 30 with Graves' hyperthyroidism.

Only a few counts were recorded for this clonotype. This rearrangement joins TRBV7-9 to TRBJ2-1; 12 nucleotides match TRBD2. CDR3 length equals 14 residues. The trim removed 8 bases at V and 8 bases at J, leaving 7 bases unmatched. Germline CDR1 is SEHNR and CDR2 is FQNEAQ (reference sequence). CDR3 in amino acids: CASAASGGAYEQFF. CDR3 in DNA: TGTGCCAGCGCAGCTAGCGGGGGGGCCTATGAGCAGTTCTTC.

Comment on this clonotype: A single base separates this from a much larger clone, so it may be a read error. Here the CDR3 DNA reads TGTGCCAGCGGACCACCGGGGGTAACAGATACGCAGTATTTT. It encodes CASGPPGVTDTQYF. The chain links TRBV12-3 or TRBV12-4 to TRBJ2-3; tentatively, D is TRBD2 (6 bases). V shed 8 bases and J shed 3 bases, with 15 bases lying between them. The CDR3 loop spans 14 amino acids.

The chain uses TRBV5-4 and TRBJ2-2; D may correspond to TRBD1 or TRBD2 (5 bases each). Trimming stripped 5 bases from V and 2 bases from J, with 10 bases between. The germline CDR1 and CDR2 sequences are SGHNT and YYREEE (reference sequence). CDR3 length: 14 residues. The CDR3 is CASRSGPNTGELFF. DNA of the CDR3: TGTGCCAGCAGATCGGGACCTAACACCGGGGAGCTGTTTTTT.

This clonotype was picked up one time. The CDR3 loop reads CSARDGKREGLNEQFF. The CDR3 DNA is TGCAGTGCTAGAGACGGGAAGCGGGAGGGCCTAAATGAGCAGTTCTTC. The chain has TRBV20-1 and TRBJ2-1, with 10 bases identical to TRBD2. Per germline, CDR1 DFQATT and CDR2 SNEGSKA (reference sequence). Trimming at V came to 0 bases and at J to 7 bases, leaving 9 bases not matched to a gene. CDR3 size: 16 residues.

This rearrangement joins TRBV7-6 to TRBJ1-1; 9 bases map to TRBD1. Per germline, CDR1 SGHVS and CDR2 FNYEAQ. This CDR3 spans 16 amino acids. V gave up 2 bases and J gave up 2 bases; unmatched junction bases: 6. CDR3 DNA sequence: TGTGCCAGCAGCTTAAGGACAGGGGAGGAAAACACTGAAGCTTTCTTT. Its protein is CASSLRTGEENTEAFF. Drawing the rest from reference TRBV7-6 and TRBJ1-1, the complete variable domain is GAGVSQSPRYKVTKRGQDVALRCDPISGHVSLYWYRQALGQGPEFLTYFNYEAQQDKSGLPNDRFSAERPEGSISTLTIQRTEQRDSAMYRCASSLRTGEENTEAFFGQGTRLTVV.

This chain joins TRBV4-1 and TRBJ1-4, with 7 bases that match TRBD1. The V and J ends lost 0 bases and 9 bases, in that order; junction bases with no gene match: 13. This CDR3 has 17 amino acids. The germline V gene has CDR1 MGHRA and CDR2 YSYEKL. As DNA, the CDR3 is TGCGCCAGCAGCCAAGACCCCCCCAGGGGGGTGTCGCAAAAACTGTTTTTT. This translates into CASSQDPPRGVSQKLFF.

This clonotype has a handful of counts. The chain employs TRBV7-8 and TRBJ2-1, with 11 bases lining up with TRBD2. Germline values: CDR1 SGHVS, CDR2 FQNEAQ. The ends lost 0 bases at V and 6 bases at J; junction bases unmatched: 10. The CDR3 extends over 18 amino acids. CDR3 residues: CASSLAKLAGEGVNEQFF. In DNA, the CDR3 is TGTGCCAGCAGCTTAGCTAAACTAGCGGGAGAAGGTGTCAATGAGCAGTTCTTC. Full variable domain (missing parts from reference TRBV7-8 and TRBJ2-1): GAGVSQSPRYKVAKRGQDVALRCDPISGHVSLFWYQQALGQGPEFLTYFQNEAQLDKSGLPSDRFFAERPEGSVSTLKIQRTQQEDSAVYLCASSLAKLAGEGVNEQFFGPGTRLTVL.

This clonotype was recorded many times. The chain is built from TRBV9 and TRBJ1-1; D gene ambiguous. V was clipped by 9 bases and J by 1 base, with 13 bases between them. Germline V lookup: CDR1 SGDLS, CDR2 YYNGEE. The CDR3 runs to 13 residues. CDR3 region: CATTTVRNTEAFF. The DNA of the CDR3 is TGTGCCACCACTACGGTACGGAACACTGAAGCTTTCTTT.

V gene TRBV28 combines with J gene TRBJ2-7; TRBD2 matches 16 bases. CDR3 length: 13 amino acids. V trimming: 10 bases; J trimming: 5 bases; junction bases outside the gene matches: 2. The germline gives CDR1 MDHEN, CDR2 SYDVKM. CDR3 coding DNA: TGTGCCACTGGGACTAGCGGGAGGGACGAGCAGTACTTC. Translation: CATGTSGRDEQYF. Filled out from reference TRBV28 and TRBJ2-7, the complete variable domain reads DVKVTQSSRYLVKRTGEKVFLECVQDMDHENMFWYRQDPGLGLRLIYFSYDVKMKEKGDIPEGYSVSREKKERFSLILESASTNQTSMYLCATGTSGRDEQYFGPGTRLTVT.

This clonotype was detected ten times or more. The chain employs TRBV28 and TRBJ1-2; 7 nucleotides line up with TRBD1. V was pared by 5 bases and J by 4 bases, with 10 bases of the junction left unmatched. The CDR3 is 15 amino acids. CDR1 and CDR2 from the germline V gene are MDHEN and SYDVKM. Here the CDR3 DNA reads TGTGCCAGCAGTCGTTCCCCGGGACAGCTCTATGGCTACACCTTC. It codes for CASSRSPGQLYGYTF.

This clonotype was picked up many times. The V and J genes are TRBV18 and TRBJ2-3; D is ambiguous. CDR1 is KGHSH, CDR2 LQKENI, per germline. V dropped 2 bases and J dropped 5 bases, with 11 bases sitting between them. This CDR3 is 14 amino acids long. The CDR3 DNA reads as TGTGCCAGCTCACCAATTGCGCTTCTAGATACGCAGTATTTT. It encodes CASSPIALLDTQYF.

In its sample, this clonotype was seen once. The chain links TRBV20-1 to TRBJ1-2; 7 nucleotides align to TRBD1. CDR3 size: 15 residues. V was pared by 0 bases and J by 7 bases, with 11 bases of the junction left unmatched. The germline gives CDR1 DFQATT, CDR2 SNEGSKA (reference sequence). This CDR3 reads CSARDSGSGTVGYTF. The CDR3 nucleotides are TGCAGTGCTAGAGATTCTGGGTCCGGGACAGTTGGCTACACCTTC.

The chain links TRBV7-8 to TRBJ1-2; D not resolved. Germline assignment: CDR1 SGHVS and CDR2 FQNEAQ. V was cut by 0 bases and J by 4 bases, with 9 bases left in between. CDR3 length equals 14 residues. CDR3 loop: CASSLASTSYGYTF. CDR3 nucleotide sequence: TGTGCCAGCAGCTTAGCCAGTACCTCCTATGGCTACACCTTC.

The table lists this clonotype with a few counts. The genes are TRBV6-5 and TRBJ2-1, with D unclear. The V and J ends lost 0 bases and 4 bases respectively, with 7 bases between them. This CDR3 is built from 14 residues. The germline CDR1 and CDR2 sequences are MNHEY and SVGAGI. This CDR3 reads CASSYSSIYNEQFF. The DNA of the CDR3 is TGTGCCAGCAGTTACTCGTCTATTTACAATGAGCAGTTCTTC.

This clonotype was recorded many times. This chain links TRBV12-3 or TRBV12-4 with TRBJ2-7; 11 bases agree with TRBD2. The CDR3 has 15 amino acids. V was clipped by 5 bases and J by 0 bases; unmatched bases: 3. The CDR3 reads CASSKTSGVSYEQYF. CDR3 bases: TGTGCCAGCAGTAAGACTAGCGGGGTCTCCTACGAGCAGTACTTC.

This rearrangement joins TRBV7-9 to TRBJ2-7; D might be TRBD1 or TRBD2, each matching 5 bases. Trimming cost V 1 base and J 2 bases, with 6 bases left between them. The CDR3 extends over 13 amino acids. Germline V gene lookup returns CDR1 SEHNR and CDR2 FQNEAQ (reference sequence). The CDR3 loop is CASSLEGPYEQYF. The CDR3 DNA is TGTGCCAGCAGCTTAGAGGGACCCTACGAGCAGTACTTC.

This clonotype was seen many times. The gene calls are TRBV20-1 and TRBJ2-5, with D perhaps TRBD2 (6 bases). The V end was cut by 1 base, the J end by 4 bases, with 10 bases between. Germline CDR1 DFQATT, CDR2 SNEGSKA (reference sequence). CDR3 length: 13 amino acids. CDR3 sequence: CSARVGTGETQYF. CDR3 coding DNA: TGCAGTGCTAGAGTAGGGACTGGAGAGACCCAGTACTTC.

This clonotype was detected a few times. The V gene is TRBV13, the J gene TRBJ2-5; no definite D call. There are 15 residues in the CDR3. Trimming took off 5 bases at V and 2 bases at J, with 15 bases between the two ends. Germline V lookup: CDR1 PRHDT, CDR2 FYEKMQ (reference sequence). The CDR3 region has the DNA TGTGCCAGCAGCAGCCTGAGGACGGTACAAGAGACCCAGTACTTC. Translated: CASSSLRTVQETQYF.

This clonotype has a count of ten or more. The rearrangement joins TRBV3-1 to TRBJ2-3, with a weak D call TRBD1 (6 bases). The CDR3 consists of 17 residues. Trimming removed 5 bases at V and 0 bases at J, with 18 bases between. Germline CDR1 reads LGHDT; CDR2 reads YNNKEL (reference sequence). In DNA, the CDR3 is TGTGCCAGCAGCAAAAGGGGGATAAGTACTAGCACAGATACGCAGTATTTT. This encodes CASSKRGISTSTDTQYF.

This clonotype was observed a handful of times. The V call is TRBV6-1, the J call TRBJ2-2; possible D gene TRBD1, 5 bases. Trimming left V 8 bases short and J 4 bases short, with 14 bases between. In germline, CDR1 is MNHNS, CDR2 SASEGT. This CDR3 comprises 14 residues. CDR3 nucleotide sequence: TGTGCCAGCGCCCAGGGAACAAGCACCGGGGAGCTGTTTTTT. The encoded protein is CASAQGTSTGELFF.

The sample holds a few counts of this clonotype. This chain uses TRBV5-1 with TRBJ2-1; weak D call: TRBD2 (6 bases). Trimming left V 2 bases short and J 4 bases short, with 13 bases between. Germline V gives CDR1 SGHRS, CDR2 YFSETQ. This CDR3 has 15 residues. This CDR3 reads CASSFGGNLYNEQFF. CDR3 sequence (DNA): TGCGCCAGCAGCTTTGGCGGGAACCTATACAATGAGCAGTTCTTC.